This TCR beta chain is drawn from a study of T cell responses to AZD1222 COVID-19 vaccine. Whole-study context: Samples with a second dose at about 4 or about 12 weeks were pooled together.

Study outcomes and limitations: Females made up more of the donors, who were largely white British, and clonal diversity may have come out too low. Baseline serology detected seropositivity in only 6 or 7 AZD1222 recipients. An increase in Spike-specific TCR breadth and depth was observed after two AZD1222 doses.

Using immunoSEQ multiplex PCR, the repertoire was profiled, and TCRdb retains in-frame clones only, with some absent. The sample contains tens of thousands of clones, over 85% of which appear only once. About this clone itself: Its antigen is as yet unknown.

CDR1 is LNHDA, CDR2 SQIVND, per germline (reference sequence). V dropped 3 bases and J dropped 4 bases, with 13 bases sitting between them. The CDR3 has 14 amino acids. The rearrangement joins TRBV19 to TRBJ2-7; possibly TRBD2 for D (6 bases). This clonotype was obtained from an adult in good health. Sample: peripheral blood, taken on day 0 of AZD1222 vaccination. The CDR3 sequence: CASSMRSGGYEQYF. As DNA, the CDR3 is TGTGCCAGTAGTATGAGGTCCGGGGGTTACGAGCAGTACTTC.